The 13 T cell receptor beta chains given below trace back to one sample, sequenced in a study of monozygotic twins with inflammatory bowel disease. TCRdb reprocessed the 5' RACE reads and stores each CDR3 protein as one record, lacking DNA. The sample totals more than 110,000 distinct CDR3 sequences; its top ten clones hold 1% to 1.5%. Sequencing was carried out using blood. These receptors were taken from a human donor with ulcerative colitis or Crohn's disease, or a healthy co-twin of an affected twin (not recorded which).

This chain links TRBV7-9 with TRBJ2-7; the TRBD1 assignment by TCRdb is unverifiable without DNA. CDR1 and CDR2 (germline): SEHNR, FQNEAQ (reference sequence). The CDR3 runs to 12 residues. This chain's CDR3 is CASSQVGGEQYF.

The chain links TRBV12-3 or TRBV12-4 to TRBJ2-1. The CDR3 totals 15 residues. CDR3 protein: CASSFWEKAYNEQFF.

The V and J genes are TRBV7-9 and TRBJ2-3; no DNA is available, so the TRBD1 call from TCRdb remains unchecked. The V gene's germline CDR1 is SEHNR and CDR2 FQNEAQ (reference sequence). The CDR3 runs to 16 residues. The CDR3: CASSSGGRVSTDTQYF.

V usage is TRBV4-2 and J usage is TRBJ1-5; with no DNA, the TCRdb D assignment of TRBD1 cannot be verified. This CDR3 has 15 amino acids. Per germline, CDR1 LGHNA and CDR2 YNFKEQ. The CDR3 loop reads CASGWTGEMIQPQHF.

The rearrangement links TRBV6-2 or TRBV6-3 to TRBJ1-1. Per the germline V gene, CDR1 is MNHEY and CDR2 is SVGEGT. CDR3 size: 16 residues. The CDR3 protein is CASSSRAGPGHTEAFF.

This chain joins TRBV5-1 and TRBJ2-2; absent DNA, TCRdb's TRBD1 call cannot be checked. CDR3 length equals 17 residues. From germline, CDR1 is SGHRS and CDR2 YFSETQ. CDR3 sequence: CASSFDPDRLLTGELFF.

V and J are TRBV7-9 and TRBJ1-1; TCRdb names TRBD1, which stays unverified in the absence of DNA. The CDR3 totals 14 residues. CDR1 and CDR2 from the germline V gene are SEHNR and FQNEAQ (reference sequence). The CDR3 is CASSLAGETTEAFF.

The CDR3 spells CSARDKTWGIQYF. This chain uses TRBV20-1 with TRBJ2-4; TCRdb designates TRBD1, a call that cannot be tested without DNA. The CDR3 has 13 amino acids. Germline assignment: CDR1 DFQATT and CDR2 SNEGSKA (reference sequence).

The rearrangement uses TRBV5-5 and TRBJ2-5; lacking DNA, the TRBD1 call made by TCRdb goes unchecked. The CDR3 runs 16 residues. CDR1 and CDR2 from the germline V gene are SGHKS and YYEKEE (reference sequence). CDR3 loop: CASSLKGDSLGETQYF.

The chain employs TRBV20-1 and TRBJ2-4. This CDR3 is built from 12 residues. Looked up from germline, CDR1 is DFQATT and CDR2 is SNEGSKA (reference sequence). The CDR3: CSAKAGKNIQYF.

The chain combines TRBV7-2 with TRBJ2-2; TCRdb outputs TRBD1, but without DNA this stays unchecked. CDR1 is SGHTA and CDR2 is FQGNSA in the germline V gene. There are 17 residues in the CDR3. This CDR3 is CASSFPILNFGTGELFF. The variable domain in full, with the rest retrieved from reference TRBV7-2 and TRBJ2-2, is GAGVSQSPSNKVTEKGKDVELRCDPISGHTALYWYRQSLGQGLEFLIYFQGNSAPDKSGLPSDRFSAERTGGSVSTLTIQRTQQEDSAVYLCASSFPILNFGTGELFFGEGSRLTVL.

The V gene is TRBV29-1, the J gene TRBJ1-2; absent DNA, TCRdb's TRBD1 call cannot be checked. Looked up from germline, CDR1 is SQVTM and CDR2 is ANQGSEA. This CDR3 region has 13 residues. CDR3 in amino acids: CSGLTGVNYGYTF.

The chain recombines TRBV5-1 with TRBJ1-1. The CDR3 has 17 amino acids. Germline lookup yields CDR1 SGHRS and CDR2 YFSETQ. CDR3 sequence: CASSEDPYSRVNTEAFF.